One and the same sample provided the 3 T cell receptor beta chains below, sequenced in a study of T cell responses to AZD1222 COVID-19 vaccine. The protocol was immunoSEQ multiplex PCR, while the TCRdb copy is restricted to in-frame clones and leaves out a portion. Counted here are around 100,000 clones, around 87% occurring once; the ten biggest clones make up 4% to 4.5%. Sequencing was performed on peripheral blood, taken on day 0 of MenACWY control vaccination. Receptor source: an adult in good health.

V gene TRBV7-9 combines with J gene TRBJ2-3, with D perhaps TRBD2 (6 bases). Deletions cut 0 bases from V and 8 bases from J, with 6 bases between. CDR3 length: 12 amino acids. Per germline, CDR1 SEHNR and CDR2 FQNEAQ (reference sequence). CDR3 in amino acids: CASSLAGGTQYF. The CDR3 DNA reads TGTGCCAGCAGCTTAGCGGGAGGTACGCAGTATTTT.

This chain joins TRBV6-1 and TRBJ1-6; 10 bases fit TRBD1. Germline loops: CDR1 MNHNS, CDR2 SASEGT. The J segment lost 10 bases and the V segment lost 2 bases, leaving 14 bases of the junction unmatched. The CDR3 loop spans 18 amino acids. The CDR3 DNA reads TGTGCCAGCAGTGAAATCGAGCAGACAGGGGGCTTTGGATCACCCCTCCACTTT. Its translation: CASSEIEQTGGFGSPLHF.

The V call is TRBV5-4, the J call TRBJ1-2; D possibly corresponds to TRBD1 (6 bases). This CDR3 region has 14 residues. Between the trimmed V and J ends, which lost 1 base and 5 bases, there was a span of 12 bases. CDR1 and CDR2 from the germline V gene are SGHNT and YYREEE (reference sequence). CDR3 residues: CASSLRTEIYGYTF. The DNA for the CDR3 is TGTGCCAGCAGCTTGAGGACAGAAATTTATGGCTACACCTTC.